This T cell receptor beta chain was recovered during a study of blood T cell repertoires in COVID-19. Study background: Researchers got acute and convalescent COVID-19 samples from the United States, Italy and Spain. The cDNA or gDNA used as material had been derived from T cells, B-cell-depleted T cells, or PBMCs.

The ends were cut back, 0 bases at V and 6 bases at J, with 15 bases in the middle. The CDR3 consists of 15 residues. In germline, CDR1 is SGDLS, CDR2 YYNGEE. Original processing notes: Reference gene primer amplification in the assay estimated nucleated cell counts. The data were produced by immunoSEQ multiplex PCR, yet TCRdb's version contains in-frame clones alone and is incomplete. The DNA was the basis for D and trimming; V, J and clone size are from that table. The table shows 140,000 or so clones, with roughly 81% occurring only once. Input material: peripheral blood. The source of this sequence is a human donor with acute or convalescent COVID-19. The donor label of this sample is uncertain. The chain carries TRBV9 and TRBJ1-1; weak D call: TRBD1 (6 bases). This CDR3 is CASSVEGELGAEAFF. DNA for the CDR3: TGTGCCAGCAGCGTAGAGGGGGAACTGGGCGCTGAAGCTTTCTTT.